Shown below are 31 T cell receptor beta chains from a single sample sequenced in a study of PD-L1 blockade in urothelial cancer. Regarding time point: peripheral blood 6 weeks after treatment start. Here immunoSEQ multiplex PCR was the method, and the copy in TCRdb shows in-frame clones only, minus some. The table includes 75,000 to 100,000 clones, around four fifths detected once. Sequencing was performed on PBMCs, taken around atezolizumab (anti-PD-L1) treatment. Receptors were obtained from a man aged 70 or older with urothelial cancer.

The chain links TRBV7-2 to TRBJ2-7; maybe TRBD2 (6 bases). The CDR3 has 12 residues. The V end lost 6 bases, the J end lost 0 bases, and 6 bases lay between the germline ends. Germline lookup yields CDR1 SGHTA and CDR2 FQGNSA. The CDR3 sequence is CASRTSSYEQYF. CDR3 in DNA: TGTGCCAGCAGGACTAGCTCCTACGAGCAGTACTTC.

The chain recombines TRBV5-5 with TRBJ2-7; D remains unclear. Trimming cost V 6 bases and J 0 bases, with 13 bases left between them. Looked up from germline, CDR1 is SGHKS and CDR2 is YYEKEE (reference sequence). The CDR3 has 14 amino acids. CDR3 sequence reads: CASTPGYLSYEQYF. In nucleotides, the CDR3 is TGTGCCAGCACCCCCGGGTACCTCTCCTACGAGCAGTACTTC.

This clone is a singleton in its sample. The V call is TRBV25-1, the J call TRBJ1-1, with 8 nucleotides matching TRBD1. J gave up 2 bases and V 6 bases, and 8 bases lay outside the gene matches. Germline V gene data show CDR1 as MGHDK and CDR2 as SYGVNS. This CDR3 region has 15 residues. The CDR3 sequence: CASRMDRDANTEAFF. As DNA, the CDR3 is TGTGCCAGCAGGATGGACAGGGATGCAAACACTGAAGCTTTCTTT.

This clone was recorded only once. The chain couples TRBV9 to TRBJ2-1; 7 bases line up with TRBD2. After removal of 2 bases from V and 4 bases from J, the junction contained 6 bases not matched to a gene. Germline loops: CDR1 SGDLS, CDR2 YYNGEE. This CDR3 spans 15 amino acids. CDR3: CASSVEAGVYNEQFF. CDR3 bases: TGTGCCAGCAGCGTTGAGGCGGGGGTATACAATGAGCAGTTCTTC.

This chain joins TRBV10-3 and TRBJ2-7, with 8 bases that match TRBD2. Trimming cost V 6 bases and J 0 bases; bases outside gene matches: 7. This CDR3 is built from 15 residues. Germline V gene sequence: CDR1 ENHRY, CDR2 SYGVKD. The CDR3 DNA is TGTGCCATCAGGCAGACTAGCGCTAGCTCCTACGAGCAGTACTTC. Its protein is CAIRQTSASSYEQYF.

This clone was detected once. The chain is built from TRBV9 and TRBJ2-3; 7 bases are a match to TRBD2. This CDR3 is 15 amino acids long. Germline values: CDR1 SGDLS, CDR2 YYNGEE. V was pared by 2 bases and J by 1 base, with 4 bases of the junction left unmatched. This CDR3 is CASSVQAGRTDTQYF. DNA for the CDR3: TGTGCCAGCAGCGTCCAAGCGGGGCGCACAGATACGCAGTATTTT.

This clone was observed a few times. The V gene is TRBV5-1, the J gene TRBJ2-3; 9 nucleotides align to TRBD1. The ends lost 2 bases at V and 0 bases at J; junction bases unmatched: 1. The CDR3 spans 15 residues. In germline, CDR1 is SGHRS, CDR2 YFSETQ. The CDR3 nucleotides are TGCGCCAGCAGCTTCGGGACAGGGAGCACAGATACGCAGTATTTT. Its protein product is CASSFGTGSTDTQYF.

The chain links TRBV19 to TRBJ1-2, with D perhaps TRBD1 (6 bases). The CDR3 totals 16 residues. Trimming cost V 6 bases and J 6 bases, with 23 bases left between them. From germline, CDR1 is LNHDA and CDR2 SQIVND (reference sequence). The CDR3 coding sequence is TGTGCCAGTAGGTTTCGGTGGACAGAGGCTGGCGATGGCTACACCTTC. Its translation is CASRFRWTEAGDGYTF.

This clone was seen more than once but under ten times. This chain joins TRBV6-5 and TRBJ1-6; 7 bases are shared with TRBD1. Trimming cost V 5 bases and J 6 bases; bases outside gene matches: 1. CDR1 is MNHEY, CDR2 SVGAGI, per germline. The length of the CDR3 is 13 residues. The CDR3 loop reads CASSGTANSPLHF. CDR3 bases: TGTGCCAGCAGTGGGACAGCTAATTCACCCCTCCACTTT.

This CDR3 reads CASTSGNTGELFF. CDR3 in DNA: TGTGCCAGCACCTCGGGTAACACCGGGGAGCTGTTTTTT. The chain links TRBV28 to TRBJ2-2, with no clear D. The V gene lost 7 bases and the J gene lost 2 bases, with 8 bases spanning the gap. CDR1 and CDR2 (germline): MDHEN, SYDVKM. The CDR3 spans 13 residues.

The chain links TRBV7-9 to TRBJ2-2; TRBD2 matches 10 bases. Per germline, CDR1 SEHNR and CDR2 FQNEAQ (reference sequence). The CDR3 is made up of 16 amino acids. V shed 5 bases and J 3 bases; nucleotides not matched to a gene: 6. DNA of the CDR3: TGTGCCAGCAGCCCCGGACTAGCGGAACACACCGGGGAGCTGTTTTTT. Amino acids: CASSPGLAEHTGELFF.

The V call is TRBV6-5, the J call TRBJ1-2; 10 bases map to TRBD1. Germline trimming cut 0 bases from V and 3 bases from J; bases unmatched to any gene: 4. Germline V lookup: CDR1 MNHEY, CDR2 SVGAGI. The CDR3 has 16 residues. This CDR3 reads CASSYSIGQGDYGYTF. The CDR3 DNA reads TGTGCCAGCAGTTACTCGATCGGACAGGGGGACTATGGCTACACCTTC.

V usage is TRBV5-1 and J usage is TRBJ1-4; the match to TRBD1 covers 8 bases. CDR1 and CDR2 from the germline V gene are SGHRS and YFSETQ. The V and J ends lost 3 bases and 6 bases, in that order; junction bases with no gene match: 4. The CDR3 runs to 14 residues. The CDR3 loop reads CASSWTGKDEKLFF. DNA of the CDR3: TGCGCCAGCAGCTGGACAGGGAAAGATGAAAAACTGTTTTTT.

V and J are TRBV4-2 and TRBJ1-3; D is perhaps TRBD1 (6 bases). The germline V gene encodes CDR1 LGHNA and CDR2 YNFKEQ. This CDR3 is built from 17 residues. The V end lost 0 bases, the J end lost 0 bases, and 12 bases lay between the germline ends. CDR3 sequence (DNA): TGTGCCAGCAGCCAAGATGCGGGGGCCGTCTCTGGAAACACCATATATTTT. Its translation: CASSQDAGAVSGNTIYF.

The V call is TRBV30, the J call TRBJ2-2, with 7 nucleotides matching TRBD2. The CDR3 has 16 amino acids. Trimming at V came to 2 bases and at J to 2 bases, leaving 8 bases not matched to a gene. The germline V gene encodes CDR1 GTSNPN and CDR2 SVGIG (reference sequence). As DNA, the CDR3 is TGTGCCTGGAGTCCCGGACTAGGAGATAACACCGGGGAGCTGTTTTTT. It encodes CAWSPGLGDNTGELFF.

The chain recombines TRBV7-8 with TRBJ2-3, with 8 bases fitting TRBD2. Trimming at V came to 5 bases and at J to 1 base, leaving 5 bases not matched to a gene. The CDR3 is made up of 15 amino acids. Germline CDR1 SGHVS, CDR2 FQNEAQ. The CDR3 bases are TGTGCCAGCAGCCGAGCGGGGGCGGGCACAGATACGCAGTATTTT. Its protein is CASSRAGAGTDTQYF.

The chain employs TRBV11-2 and TRBJ2-5; TRBD1 agrees at 7 bases. The V gene's germline CDR1 is SGHAT and CDR2 FQNNGV. CDR3 length equals 15 residues. After removal of 1 base from V and 5 bases from J, the junction contained 7 bases not matched to a gene. CDR3 loop: CASSLGQGMRETQYF. The CDR3 nucleotides read TGTGCCAGCAGCTTAGGACAGGGAATGAGGGAGACCCAGTACTTC.

The V gene is TRBV9, the J gene TRBJ2-3; 8 nucleotides match TRBD1. The V and J ends lost 3 bases and 3 bases, in that order; junction bases with no gene match: 9. Germline CDR1 reads SGDLS; CDR2 reads YYNGEE. The CDR3 is made up of 16 amino acids. CDR3 DNA sequence: TGTGCCAGCAGCGAGAGACAGGGGACTTATACAGATACGCAGTATTTT. It translates to CASSERQGTYTDTQYF.

This rearrangement joins TRBV5-1 to TRBJ1-2, with D perhaps matching TRBD1 (6 bases). The CDR3 loop spans 15 amino acids. CDR1 SGHRS and CDR2 YFSETQ come from the germline V gene. Trimming removed 2 bases from V and 6 bases from J, with 17 bases in between. CDR3 nucleotide sequence: TGCGCCAGCAGCTTAAGACTTCAGGGGCAGGATGGCTACACCTTC. It encodes CASSLRLQGQDGYTF. Combining the CDR3 with reference TRBV5-1 and TRBJ1-2 gives the whole variable domain KAGVTQTPRYLIKTRGQQVTLSCSPISGHRSVSWYQQTPGQGLQFLFEYFSETQRNKGNFPGRFSGRQFSNSRSEMNVSTLELGDSALYLCASSLRLQGQDGYTFGSGTRLTVV.

The rearrangement uses TRBV2 and TRBJ2-3; D is perhaps TRBD1 (6 bases). The CDR3 is made up of 16 amino acids. Germline assignment: CDR1 SNHLY and CDR2 FYNNEI. V lost 5 bases and J 0 bases, leaving 15 bases between the germline ends. The DNA for the CDR3 is TGTGCCAGCAGTCCTATGGGGGCCTTTAGCACAGATACGCAGTATTTT. It translates to CASSPMGAFSTDTQYF.

In its sample, this clone was seen once. The genes are TRBV7-9 and TRBJ2-5, with 11 bases that match TRBD1. In germline, CDR1 is SEHNR, CDR2 FQNEAQ (reference sequence). This CDR3 comprises 17 residues. Trimming at V came to 1 base and at J to 4 bases, leaving 8 bases not matched to a gene. CDR3 bases: TGTGCCAGCAGCTTAGAGGGCCCCGGGACAGGGGGAGAGACCCAGTACTTC. Protein sequence: CASSLEGPGTGGETQYF.

The table lists this clone with a few counts. The J gene is TRBJ2-3, the V gene TRBV12-5, with 15 bases aligning to TRBD2. Germline V gene lookup returns CDR1 LGHNT and CDR2 FRNRAP. The V and J ends lost 1 base and 3 bases, in that order; junction bases with no gene match: 8. The CDR3 contains 19 residues. DNA for the CDR3: TGTGCTAGTGGTTTGGCCTCGACCGGGACTAGCGGGGGGACAGATACGCAGTATTTT. Translating gives CASGLASTGTSGGTDTQYF.

The rearrangement uses TRBV28 and TRBJ1-2, with TRBD1 matching over 7 bases. CDR1 is MDHEN and CDR2 is SYDVKM in the germline V gene. This CDR3 comprises 14 residues. V shed 4 bases, J shed 7 bases, and the junction held 9 bases outside the gene matches. The CDR3 DNA reads as TGTGCCAGCAGTTCCCCGCGGACAGGAGGTGGCTACACCTTC. Translating it yields CASSSPRTGGGYTF.

There are a few counts of this clone. V and J are TRBV11-3 and TRBJ2-2, with 11 bases that match TRBD2. V lost 5 bases, J lost 5 bases, and 4 bases stayed unmatched. CDR3 length: 15 amino acids. Germline V gene sequence: CDR1 SGHNT, CDR2 YENEEA. CDR3 in DNA: TGTGCCAGCAGCCCCCGGACTAGCGGGACCGGGGAGCTGTTTTTT. Translated: CASSPRTSGTGELFF.

J is TRBJ2-7 and V is TRBV6-1; no clear D. Germline-derived CDR1 and CDR2 are MNHNS and SASEGT. This CDR3 has 13 amino acids. Trimming cost V 7 bases and J 1 base, with 11 bases left between them. The CDR3 nucleotides read TGTGCCAGCATGAACCGCGGATCCTACGAGCAGTACTTC. It specifies CASMNRGSYEQYF.

In nucleotides, the CDR3 is TGTGCCAGCAGCGAGACAGGGGGGTTGGAGACCCAGTACTTC. Its protein product is CASSETGGLETQYF. V and J are TRBV25-1 and TRBJ2-5, with 9 bases that match TRBD1. This CDR3 contains 14 residues. Germline assignment: CDR1 MGHDK and CDR2 SYGVNS. The J segment lost 5 bases and the V segment lost 6 bases, leaving 7 bases of the junction unmatched.

This chain links TRBV16 with TRBJ2-1; 8 nucleotides align to TRBD2. The germline CDR1 and CDR2 sequences are KGHSY and FQNENV. V trimming: 4 bases; J trimming: 0 bases; junction bases outside the gene matches: 14. The CDR3 length is 19 residues. CDR3 sequence (DNA): TGTGCCAGCAGCCGTTACGGGACTAGTGAGGGGGGCTCCTACAATGAGCAGTTCTTC. Amino acids: CASSRYGTSEGGSYNEQFF.

This clone was seen at least ten times. The J gene is TRBJ1-5, the V gene TRBV23-1, with 9 nucleotides matching TRBD1. TRBV23-1 qualifies as an ORF whose function is uncertain. Losses at the gene ends were 0 bases for V and 1 base for J; bases not matched to a gene: 4. The CDR3 contains 17 residues. Here the CDR3 reads CASSQSTQGASNQPQHF. The CDR3 coding sequence is TGCGCCAGCAGTCAATCGACACAGGGGGCCAGCAATCAGCCCCAGCATTTT.

The V and J genes are TRBV2 and TRBJ1-2; TRBD1 aligns across 8 bases. The CDR3 contains 14 residues. The junction had 8 bases not matched to a gene; V was cut back by 4 bases and J by 7 bases. Germline CDR1 and CDR2: SNHLY and FYNNEI. CDR3 sequence: CASSGTGFGSGYTF. The CDR3 coding sequence is TGTGCCAGCAGTGGGACAGGGTTTGGATCTGGCTACACCTTC.

The chain uses TRBV6-5 and TRBJ1-5; possible D gene TRBD1, 5 bases. Germline V gene lookup returns CDR1 MNHEY and CDR2 SVGAGI. The CDR3 sequence is 14 residues long. The V gene lost 6 bases and the J gene lost 7 bases, with 16 bases spanning the gap. CDR3 coding DNA: TGTGCCAGCAGACCAGAGTGGGGGGACCAGCCCCAGCATTTT. This translates into CASRPEWGDQPQHF.

V is TRBV28 and J is TRBJ1-1, with a tentative D call TRBD1 (6 bases). With 6 bases removed from V and 2 bases from J, the gap between germline ends came to 13 bases. Germline V CDR1 and CDR2: MDHEN, SYDVKM. The CDR3 is 14 residues long. The CDR3 spells CASRTGTVNTEAFF. The CDR3, as DNA: TGTGCCAGCAGAACAGGGACGGTCAACACTGAAGCTTTCTTT. Full variable domain (missing parts from reference TRBV28 and TRBJ1-1): DVKVTQSSRYLVKRTGEKVFLECVQDMDHENMFWYRQDPGLGLRLIYFSYDVKMKEKGDIPEGYSVSREKKERFSLILESASTNQTSMYLCASRTGTVNTEAFFGQGTRLTVV.